This paragraph covers one T cell receptor beta chain sequence. What it recognizes is unknown. This specimen comes from a study of hypomethylating agent response in myelodysplastic syndrome. Overall study: With a mean age of about 76 +/- 6.4 years, patients were most commonly cytogenetically diploid. Responders were six or seven patients with complete response or hematologic improvement; a few were non-responders. Study observations and caveats: After treatment, novel clonotypes emerged more in responders, contracted ones more in non-responders.

With 0 bases clipped from V and 1 base from J, the junction kept 9 bases outside the gene matches. This CDR3 is built from 19 residues. Germline V gene data show CDR1 as SGHNT and CDR2 as YYREEE (reference sequence). Under the authors' procedure: VDJdb flagged 1.5% to 2% of approximately 170,000 unique clonotypes as previously reported viral-epitope-specific. The repertoire was sequenced with immunoSEQ multiplex PCR; TCRdb's copy has only in-frame clones and lacks some. That table gives V, J and clone size, and the DNA gave D and trimming. The profile shows about 4,000 clones, approximately 86% of them singletons.

Sequences were derived from bone marrow, sampled before or after starting hypomethylating agent treatment for myelodysplastic syndrome (not recorded which). This clonotype originated in a human donor with myelodysplastic syndrome. The chain links TRBV5-4 to TRBJ2-1; TRBD2 aligns across 11 bases. In nucleotides, the CDR3 is TGTGCCAGCAGCTTGGGGGGTAGCGGGAGGGCCGGGTCCTACAATGAGCAGTTCTTC. This gives the protein CASSLGGSGRAGSYNEQFF.